This TCR beta chain derives from a study of regulatory T cells in long-lasting Graves disease. Whole-study findings and limits: TCR diversity was lower in persistent Graves' patients than in newly diagnosed ones. Newly diagnosed disease favored TRBV20-1 and TRBJ2-1 over persistent disease.

About this clonotype itself: Antigen: not known.

Arm-PCR of CDR3 regions with iRepertoire HTBI primers generated TCR beta libraries. A single record per CDR3 protein comes from TCRdb applying MiXCR to the multiplex PCR reads. This sample has 450,000 to 500,000 distinct CDR3 sequences, with around 15% found just once. Time point given: newly diagnosed GD, antithyroid drugs for less than 3 months. PBMC RNA was the source of the TCR library. Per the germline V gene, CDR1 is SEHNR and CDR2 is FQNEAQ (reference sequence). The CDR3 extends over 12 amino acids. V lost 5 bases, J lost 4 bases, and 6 bases lay in between. These sequences were also reported in another study, on T cells in Graves' hyperthyroidism and ophthalmopathy.

The rearrangement links TRBV7-9 to TRBJ2-4; D is ambiguous. This material consisted of peripheral blood mononuclear cells (PBMCs), taken at new diagnosis, from a patient treated with antithyroid drugs. The receptor comes from a man aged 35 to 55 with Graves disease. CDR3 nucleotide sequence: TGTGCCAGCAGCCAATCGAAAAACATTCAGTACTTC. Its translation is CASSQSKNIQYF.